Each of the 11 T cell receptor beta chains below was sequenced from the same sample in a study of blood T cell repertoires in COVID-19. Data came from immunoSEQ multiplex PCR; TCRdb stores just in-frame clones and leaves some out. This table holds more than 250,000 clones, nearly 90% found once. Sequenced sample: PBMCs or T cells enriched from blood (not recorded which). The source is a woman between 25 and 40 years old who had recovered from COVID-19.

V gene TRBV13 combines with J gene TRBJ1-2, with D maybe TRBD1 (5 bases). This CDR3 region has 14 residues. The germline V and J ends were trimmed by 2 bases and 2 bases, with 9 bases remaining between them. Per the germline V gene, CDR1 is PRHDT and CDR2 is FYEKMQ (reference sequence). CDR3 loop: CASSLKQANYGYTF. As DNA, the CDR3 is TGTGCCAGCAGCTTAAAACAGGCCAACTATGGCTACACCTTC.

The chain joins TRBV7-2 to TRBJ1-5, with D possibly TRBD1 on 6 matching bases. V lost 5 bases, J lost 3 bases, and 11 bases lay in between. The CDR3 is 14 amino acids. The germline CDR1 and CDR2 sequences are SGHTA and FQGNSA. This CDR3 reads CASSLQGNNQPQHF. The CDR3, as DNA: TGTGCCAGCAGCCTACAGGGAAACAATCAGCCCCAGCATTTT.

The V and J genes are TRBV5-5 and TRBJ1-6, with 8 bases identical to TRBD1. This CDR3 spans 16 amino acids. The germline CDR1 and CDR2 sequences are SGHKS and YYEKEE (reference sequence). With 4 bases clipped from V and 7 bases from J, the junction kept 10 bases outside the gene matches. The CDR3 loop is CASSQRTGMWNSPLHF. The CDR3 DNA follows: TGTGCCAGCAGCCAAAGGACAGGGATGTGGAATTCACCCCTCCACTTT.

This chain connects TRBV19 to TRBJ2-2; 7 bases align to TRBD1. Trimming took 7 bases from V and 5 from J; bases not matched to a gene: 10. This CDR3 has 15 amino acids. Germline V CDR1 and CDR2: LNHDA, SQIVND (reference sequence). CDR3 in DNA: TGTGCCAGTACCACGGGACAGACGGCGACCGGGGAGCTGTTTTTT. It yields the protein CASTTGQTATGELFF.

The chain couples TRBV25-1 to TRBJ1-4; 8 bases agree with TRBD1. Germline values: CDR1 MGHDK, CDR2 SYGVNS. V shed 7 bases, J shed 7 bases, and the junction held 11 bases outside the gene matches. This CDR3 contains 15 residues. CDR3: CASTDFGQGREKLFF. CDR3 in DNA: TGTGCCAGCACCGATTTCGGACAGGGCCGTGAAAAACTGTTTTTT.

This rearrangement joins TRBV27 to TRBJ2-7, with 9 bases that match TRBD1. The CDR3 spans 14 residues. J gave up 4 bases and V 3 bases, and 4 bases lay outside the gene matches. The germline gives CDR1 MNHEY, CDR2 SMNVEV (reference sequence). The CDR3 DNA sequence: TGTGCCAGCAGTTTCGGGACAGGGCCGTACGAGCAGTACTTC. This encodes CASSFGTGPYEQYF.

CDR3 sequence reads: CASKLGQVYGYTF. The DNA for the CDR3 is TGTGCCAGCAAACTCGGACAGGTCTATGGCTACACCTTC. The chain recombines TRBV28 with TRBJ1-2, with 7 positions matching TRBD1. Trimming at V came to 7 bases and at J to 4 bases, leaving 6 bases not matched to a gene. The CDR3 runs to 13 residues. In germline, CDR1 is MDHEN, CDR2 SYDVKM.

The J gene is TRBJ2-1, the V gene TRBV2; no definite D call. The CDR3 is 11 amino acids. The germline V gene encodes CDR1 SNHLY and CDR2 FYNNEI. V was shortened by 3 bases and J by 8 bases, with 5 bases between the two germline ends. The CDR3 DNA is TGTGCCAGCAGTGATTCGGATGAGCAGTTCTTC. Its translation: CASSDSDEQFF.

The V call is TRBV27, the J call TRBJ1-2; 8 bases are shared with TRBD1. Trimming removed 3 bases from V and 7 bases from J; junction bases left unmatched: 7. This CDR3 region has 14 residues. CDR1 is MNHEY and CDR2 is SMNVEV in the germline V gene (reference sequence). CDR3 region: CASSFLTGALGYTF. The CDR3 DNA reads TGTGCCAGCAGTTTCTTGACAGGGGCGCTTGGCTACACCTTC.

This clone was seen a few times. The chain carries TRBV7-2 and TRBJ1-2; D possibly corresponds to TRBD1 (6 bases). The CDR3 covers 15 residues. Trimming removed 0 bases from V and 5 bases from J, with 13 bases in between. Per the germline V gene, CDR1 is SGHTA and CDR2 is FQGNSA. CDR3 loop: CASSLARGQTYGYTF. CDR3 coding DNA: TGTGCCAGCAGCTTAGCGCGAGGACAGACGTATGGCTACACCTTC.

Notes on this clone: Other DNA sequences from this sample encode an identical CDR3 as well. The V gene is TRBV5-1, the J gene TRBJ1-2; a possible D gene is TRBD1 (5 bases). Trimming took 0 bases from V and 7 from J, leaving 10 bases between them. The germline gives CDR1 SGHRS, CDR2 YFSETQ. This CDR3 contains 13 residues. CDR3 sequence: CASSLERGGGYTF. In DNA, the CDR3 is TGCGCCAGCAGCTTGGAGAGGGGAGGTGGCTACACCTTC.